This T cell receptor beta chain was identified in a study of blood T cell repertoires in COVID-19. Study summary: Italy, Spain and the United States were the sources of the convalescent and acute COVID-19 samples. From T cells, B-cell-depleted T cells, or PBMCs came the material, which was cDNA or gDNA.

Germline CDR1 is MGHRA and CDR2 is YSYEKL. Trimming took 1 base from V and 5 from J, leaving 15 bases between them. This CDR3 is 16 amino acids long. Original processing methods: Reference gene primer amplification yielded estimated nucleated cell counts. Sequencing was performed with immunoSEQ multiplex PCR; in TCRdb, only in-frame clones are kept and a portion is missing. The DNA gave D and trimming, while V, J and clone size come from that table. The table records about 280,000 clones, approximately 83% of them present only once. The clonotype comes from a woman aged 70-85 years with acute or convalescent COVID-19. The sequencing input was peripheral blood. The rearrangement links TRBV4-1 to TRBJ1-5; maybe TRBD1 (5 bases). This CDR3 is CASSQGPSRGDQPQHF. CDR3 nucleotides: TGCGCCAGCAGCCAAGGGCCTTCCCGGGGGGATCAGCCCCAGCATTTT.